This TCR beta chain was sequenced during a study of T cells in Graves' hyperthyroidism and ophthalmopathy. Study-wide results and limits: The blood repertoire included most of the expanded thyroid clonotypes above 0.001. A model built on 13 V-J features separated ophthalmopathy from stable hyperthyroidism. Ophthalmopathy was model-predicted a median around 6.7 months pre-onset.

Any patient presenting with uncontrolled infection, other autoimmune disease, pregnancy or lactation was left out. TCR beta CDR3 sequences were amplified from RNA transcripts. A first-round RT-PCR of the TCR CDR3 used the HTBI primer set. TCRdb processed the multiplex PCR reads anew with MiXCR; each CDR3 protein has one entry. The table has 550,000 to 700,000 distinct CDR3 sequences, about half seen once. A remark on this clonotype: Antigen unknown.

CDR3 size: 13 residues. V lost 7 bases, J lost 6 bases, and 10 bases lay in between. Per germline, CDR1 SNHLY and CDR2 FYNNEI. The chain has TRBV2 and TRBJ1-6; D is possibly TRBD1 (6 bases). The sample comprised peripheral blood or thyroid tissue (not recorded which). The receptor was isolated from an adult woman with Graves' disease, either hyperthyroidism or ophthalmopathy (not recorded which). The DNA for the CDR3 is TGTGCCAGCAAGGGACAATTTAATTCACCCCTCCACTTT. It codes for CASKGQFNSPLHF.